Below are 7 T cell receptor beta chains sequenced from a single sample in a study of blood T cell repertoires in COVID-19. The assay was immunoSEQ multiplex PCR, and TCRdb's table has in-frame clones only and misses some. Here the sample spans 150,000 to 200,000 clones, 65% to 90% being singletons. The specimen sequenced was peripheral blood. Every receptor here comes from a man aged 50-60 years with active or convalescent COVID-19.

This clone appeared once. The genes are TRBV29-1 and TRBJ2-5, with TRBD1 matching over 7 bases. In germline, CDR1 is SQVTM, CDR2 ANQGSEA. The J segment lost 1 base and the V segment lost 5 bases, leaving 7 bases of the junction unmatched. This CDR3 comprises 14 residues. The CDR3 nucleotides read TGCAGCGTTCAACCGACAGGGCCCCAAGAGACCCAGTACTTC. Translated: CSVQPTGPQETQYF.

The chain recombines TRBV28 with TRBJ2-1, with D tentatively TRBD2 (5 bases). The CDR3 is 15 amino acids. V was clipped by 7 bases and J by 0 bases, with 13 bases between them. CDR1 MDHEN and CDR2 SYDVKM come from the germline V gene. CDR3 sequence: CASTAGGSSYNEQFF. CDR3 nucleotides: TGTGCCAGCACCGCGGGCGGTAGCTCCTACAATGAGCAGTTCTTC. The full variable domain, completed using reference TRBV28 and TRBJ2-1, is DVKVTQSSRYLVKRTGEKVFLECVQDMDHENMFWYRQDPGLGLRLIYFSYDVKMKEKGDIPEGYSVSREKKERFSLILESASTNQTSMYLCASTAGGSSYNEQFFGPGTRLTVL.

The chain is built from TRBV11-1 and TRBJ2-3; D remains ambiguous. The CDR3 runs to 14 residues. In germline, CDR1 is SGHAT, CDR2 FQDESV (reference sequence). V dropped 5 bases and J dropped 3 bases, with 12 bases sitting between them. CDR3 residues: CASSPPRWTDTQYF. Here the CDR3 DNA reads TGTGCCAGCAGCCCTCCGCGATGGACAGATACGCAGTATTTT.

This chain links TRBV5-5 with TRBJ1-5; D remains ambiguous. V shed 3 bases and J shed 0 bases, with 16 bases lying between them. Germline loops: CDR1 SGHKS, CDR2 YYEKEE (reference sequence). This CDR3 contains 17 residues. CDR3 in amino acids: CASSWAFGMDSNQPQHF. In DNA form, the CDR3 reads TGTGCCAGCAGCTGGGCTTTCGGGATGGATAGCAATCAGCCCCAGCATTTT. The full variable domain, with the rest looked up from reference TRBV5-5 and TRBJ1-5, is DAGVTQSPTHLIKTRGQQVTLRCSPISGHKSVSWYQQVLGQGPQFIFQYYEKEERGRGNFPDRFSARQFPNYSSELNVNALLLGDSALYLCASSWAFGMDSNQPQHFGDGTRLSIL.

This sequence joins TRBV11-2 and TRBJ1-4; TRBD1 is a possible D gene (5 bases). The germline V gene encodes CDR1 SGHAT and CDR2 FQNNGV. The CDR3 sequence is 15 residues long. V lost 1 base and J 6 bases, leaving 12 bases between the germline ends. CDR3 in amino acids: CASSLVGGTDEKLFF. In DNA, the CDR3 is TGTGCCAGCAGCTTAGTGGGGGGGACCGATGAAAAACTGTTTTTT.

The genes are TRBV24-1 and TRBJ2-1; 13 nucleotides match TRBD2. Looked up from germline, CDR1 is KGHDR and CDR2 is SFDVKD. Unmatched junction bases numbered 4, after V lost 3 bases and J lost 6 bases. This CDR3 comprises 16 residues. DNA of the CDR3: TGTGCCACCAGTGATCCTCGGACTAGCGGGAGCAATGAGCAGTTCTTC. This codes for CATSDPRTSGSNEQFF.

The V and J genes are TRBV5-3 and TRBJ2-5, with 8 positions matching TRBD2. TRBV5-3 is annotated as an ORF whose role is uncertain. With V trimmed by 4 bases and J by 5 bases, 10 bases remained unmatched. CDR3 length: 15 residues. CDR3 sequence (DNA): TGTGCCAGAAGCCGTAGCGGGACGACTAACGAGACCCAGTACTTC. This gives the protein CARSRSGTTNETQYF.